This T cell receptor beta chain was recorded in a study of patients and donors after allogeneic stem cell transplantation. Germline V gives CDR1 SEHNR, CDR2 FQNEAQ (reference sequence). Trimming left V 0 bases short and J 4 bases short, with 12 bases between. The CDR3 extends over 15 amino acids. TCRdb processed the RT-PCR reads anew with MiXCR; each CDR3 protein has one entry. The profile shows more than 150,000 distinct CDR3 sequences, around two fifths of them singletons. This clonotype was recorded at least ten times. This TCR came from a human donor who was either an allogeneic HSCT recipient or a stem cell or donor lymphocyte infusion donor (not recorded which). It is not recorded whose cells these are; they may come from a transplant donor. The chain links TRBV7-9 to TRBJ1-1, with D hard to call. Sample: blood, either unsorted or a sorted T cell fraction (not recorded which). CDR3 loop: CASSLAGTSSTEAFF. CDR3 nucleotide sequence: TGTGCCAGCAGCTTAGCGGGTACCAGTTCCACTGAAGCTTTCTTT.